One sample yielded the 3 T cell receptor beta chains listed below, sequenced in a study of T-cell memory formation after mild COVID-19. TCRdb ran MiXCR on the 5' RACE reads and lists one entry per CDR3 protein. The profile covers 30,000 to 45,000 distinct CDR3 sequences, with around 10% appearing a single time and 29% taken by the ten largest. The source material was PBMCs or a T cell subset sorted from them (not recorded which). The receptors stem from a man aged 18 to 30 who had mild COVID-19 (a few samples of this study predate the infection). Cell type and time point are not known.

The rearrangement links TRBV4-2 to TRBJ2-7; 11 nucleotides line up with TRBD2. Germline CDR1 reads LGHNA; CDR2 reads YNFKEQ. The trim removed 1 base at V and 7 bases at J, leaving 9 bases unmatched. The CDR3 contains 16 residues. The CDR3 nucleotides read TGTGCCAGCAGCCAAGCTGGTAGCGGGGGGGCGGGAGAGCAGTACTTC. Translation gives CASSQAGSGGAGEQYF.

The rearrangement links TRBV6-6 to TRBJ1-1, with unresolved D. The CDR3 totals 13 residues. Trimming removed 4 bases at V and 0 bases at J, with 6 bases between. The germline V gene encodes CDR1 MNHNY and CDR2 SVGAGI (reference sequence). CDR3: CASSSTLNTEAFF. The CDR3 DNA is TGTGCCAGCAGTTCCACCTTGAACACTGAAGCTTTCTTT.

Ten or more counts support this clonotype. The CDR3 protein is CASSFRDATYEQYV. In DNA, the CDR3 is TGTGCCAGCAGCTTCCGGGACGCCACCTACGAGCAGTACGTC. The chain employs TRBV5-6 and TRBJ2-7; the D call may be TRBD1 or TRBD2 (5 bases each). Trimming shortened V by 2 bases and J by 2 bases, and 11 bases separated the two germline ends. The CDR3 runs to 14 residues. CDR1 and CDR2 from the germline V gene are SGHDT and YYEEEE.